This T cell receptor beta chain was sequenced for a study of Ad26.COV2.S vaccination and SARS-CoV-2 variants. The CDR3 is 14 residues long. Germline CDR1 reads LGHNA; CDR2 reads YSLEER. V lost 1 base, J lost 7 bases, and 13 bases lay in between. Only in-frame clones appear in the TCRdb table, and some are missing; sequencing was by immunoSEQ multiplex PCR. This table has about 350,000 clones, around 84% appearing once. Treatment reported: roughly 20 received Ad26.COV2.S at low or high dose, single or two shots; five or six received placebo; per-sample allocation not given. Day 63 following the first vaccine or placebo injection was when the samples were taken.

The receptor's source is a person aged 18 to 65 who received the Ad26.COV2.S COVID-19 vaccine or a placebo. Sequencing used peripheral blood, obtained in a trial of Ad26.COV2.S vaccine versus placebo. The rearrangement uses TRBV4-3 and TRBJ1-2; D may be TRBD1 (5 bases). CDR3 in DNA: TGCGCCAGCAGCCAAGTCCAGGGTGTCAGTGGCTACACCTTC. Its protein product is CASSQVQGVSGYTF.